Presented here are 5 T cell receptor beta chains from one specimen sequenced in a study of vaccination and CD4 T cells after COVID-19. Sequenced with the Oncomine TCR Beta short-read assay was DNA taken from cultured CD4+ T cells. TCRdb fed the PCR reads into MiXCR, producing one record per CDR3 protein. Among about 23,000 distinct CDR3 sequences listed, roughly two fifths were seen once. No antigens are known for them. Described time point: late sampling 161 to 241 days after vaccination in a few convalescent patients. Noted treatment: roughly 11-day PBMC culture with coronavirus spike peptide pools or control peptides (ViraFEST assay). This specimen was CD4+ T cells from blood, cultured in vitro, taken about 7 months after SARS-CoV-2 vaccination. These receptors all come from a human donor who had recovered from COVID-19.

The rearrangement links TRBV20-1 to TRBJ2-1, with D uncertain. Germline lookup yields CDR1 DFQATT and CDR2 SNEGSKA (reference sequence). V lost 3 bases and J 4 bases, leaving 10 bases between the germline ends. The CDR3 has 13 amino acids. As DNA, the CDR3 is TGCAGTGCTAGTATCGGAGTTTACAATGAGCAGTTCTTC. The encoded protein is CSASIGVYNEQFF.

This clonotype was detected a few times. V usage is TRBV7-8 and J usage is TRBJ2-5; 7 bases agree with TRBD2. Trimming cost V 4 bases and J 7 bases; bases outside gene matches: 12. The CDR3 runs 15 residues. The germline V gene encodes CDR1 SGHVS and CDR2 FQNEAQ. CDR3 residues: CASSSLAGSVGTQYF. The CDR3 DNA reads TGTGCCAGCAGCTCCTTAGCGGGTTCGGTGGGGACCCAGTACTTC.

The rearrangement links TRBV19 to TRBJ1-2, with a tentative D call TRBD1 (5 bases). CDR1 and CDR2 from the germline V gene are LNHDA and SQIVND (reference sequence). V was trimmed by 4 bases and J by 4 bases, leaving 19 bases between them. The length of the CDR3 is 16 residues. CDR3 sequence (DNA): TGTGCCAGTAGTACCACCTCAGGGTATGGAAGCTATGGCTACACCTTC. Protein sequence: CASSTTSGYGSYGYTF.

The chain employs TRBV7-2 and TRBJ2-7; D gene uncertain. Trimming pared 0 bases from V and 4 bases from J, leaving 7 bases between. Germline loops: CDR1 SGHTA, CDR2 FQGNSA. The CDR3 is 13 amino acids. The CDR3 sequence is CASSLAGSYEQYF. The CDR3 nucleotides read TGTGCCAGCAGCTTAGCGGGATCGTACGAGCAGTACTTC.

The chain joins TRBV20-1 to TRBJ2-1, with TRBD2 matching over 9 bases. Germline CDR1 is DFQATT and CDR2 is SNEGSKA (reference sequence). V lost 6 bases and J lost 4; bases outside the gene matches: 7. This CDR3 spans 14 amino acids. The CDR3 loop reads CSAVAGVGYNEQFF. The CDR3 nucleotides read TGCAGTGCCGTAGCGGGAGTAGGATACAATGAGCAGTTCTTC.